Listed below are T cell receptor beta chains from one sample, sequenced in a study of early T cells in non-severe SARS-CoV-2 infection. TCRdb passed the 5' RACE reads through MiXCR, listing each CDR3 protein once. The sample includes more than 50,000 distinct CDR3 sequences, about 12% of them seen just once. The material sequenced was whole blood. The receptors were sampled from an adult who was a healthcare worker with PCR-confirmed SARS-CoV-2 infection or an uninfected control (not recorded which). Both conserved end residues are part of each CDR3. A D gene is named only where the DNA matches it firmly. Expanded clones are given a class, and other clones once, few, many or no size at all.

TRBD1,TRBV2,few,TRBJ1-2,CASTGTGPYGYTF,TGTGCCAGCACCGGGACAGGGCCCTATGGCTACACCTTC
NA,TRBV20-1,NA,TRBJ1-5,CSAGGPNQPQHF,TGCAGTGCTGGGGGGCCCAATCAGCCCCAGCATTTT
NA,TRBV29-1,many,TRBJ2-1,CSVPSPPDGQFF,TGCAGCGTTCCTTCTCCCCCCGATGGGCAGTTCTTC
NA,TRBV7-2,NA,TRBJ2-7,CASSRTSFTSYEQYF,TGTGCCAGCAGCCGTACTAGCTTCACCTCCTACGAGCAGTACTTC
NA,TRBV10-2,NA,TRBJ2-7,CATRDPSYEQYF,TGCGCCACAAGGGACCCCTCCTACGAGCAGTACTTC
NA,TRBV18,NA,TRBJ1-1,CASSPGAANTEAFF,TGTGCCAGCTCTCCAGGGGCAGCAAACACTGAAGCTTTCTTT
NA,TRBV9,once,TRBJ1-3,CASSSSGASGNTIYF,TGTGCCAGCAGCTCAAGTGGGGCATCTGGAAACACCATATATTTT
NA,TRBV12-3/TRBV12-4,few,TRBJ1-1,CASSWGRENTEAFF,TGTGCCAGCAGTTGGGGCAGGGAGAACACTGAAGCTTTCTTT
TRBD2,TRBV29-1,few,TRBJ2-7,CSGRDSGSSYEQYF,TGCAGCGGTCGAGATAGCGGGAGCTCCTACGAGCAGTACTTC
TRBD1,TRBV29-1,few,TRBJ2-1,CSGIGQVNEQFF,TGCAGCGGTATAGGACAGGTCAATGAGCAGTTCTTC
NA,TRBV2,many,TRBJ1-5,CASSLSNQPQHF,TGTGCCAGCAGTCTTAGCAATCAGCCCCAGCATTTT
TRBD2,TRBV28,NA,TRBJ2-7,CASSRPFSSGSDEQYF,TGTGCCAGCAGCCGACCATTCTCTAGCGGCTCGGACGAGCAGTACTTC
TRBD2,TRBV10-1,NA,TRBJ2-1,CASSAGLAATYNEQFF,TGCGCCAGCAGTGCCGGACTAGCGGCTACCTACAATGAGCAGTTCTTC
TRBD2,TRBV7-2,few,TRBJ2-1,CASRWDSGGTSNEQFF,TGTGCCAGCAGATGGGATAGCGGGGGGACCAGCAATGAGCAGTTCTTC
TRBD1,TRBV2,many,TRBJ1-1,CASSQGTGRAFF,TGTGCCAGCAGTCAAGGGACAGGGAGAGCTTTCTTT
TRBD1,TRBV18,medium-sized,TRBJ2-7,CASSPVSGTVTYEQYF,TGTGCCAGCTCACCGGTGTCCGGGACAGTAACCTACGAGCAGTACTTC
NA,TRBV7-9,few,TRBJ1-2,CASSSRGVLLNYGYTF,TGTGCCAGCAGCTCGAGGGGAGTTCTCCTTAACTATGGCTACACCTTC
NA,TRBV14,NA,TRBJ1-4,CASSGRLGEKLFF,TGTGCCAGCAGCGGACGGCTGGGGGAAAAACTGTTTTTT
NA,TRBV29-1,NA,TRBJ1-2,CSVQEQEGEGYTF,TGCAGCGTCCAAGAGCAGGAGGGAGAGGGCTACACCTTC
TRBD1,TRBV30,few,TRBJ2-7,CAWTGQGNEQYF,TGTGCCTGGACTGGACAGGGCAACGAGCAGTACTTC
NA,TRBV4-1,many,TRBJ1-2,CASSQGGIYGYTF,TGCGCCAGCAGCCAAGGAGGAATCTATGGCTACACCTTC
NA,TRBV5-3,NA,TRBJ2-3,CARNWTEYSTDTQYF,TGTGCCAGAAATTGGACAGAGTATAGCACAGATACGCAGTATTTT
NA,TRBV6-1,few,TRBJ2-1,CASSEAGSEYNEQFF,TGTGCCAGCAGTGAAGCTGGGTCGGAATACAATGAGCAGTTCTTC
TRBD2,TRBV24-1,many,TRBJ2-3,CATSEPGTSGGTQYF,TGTGCCACCAGTGAGCCCGGTACTAGCGGGGGGACGCAGTATTTT
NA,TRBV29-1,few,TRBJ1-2,CSVGGSGANGYTF,TGCAGCGTTGGGGGATCCGGGGCGAACGGCTACACCTTC
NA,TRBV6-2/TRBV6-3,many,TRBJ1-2,CASSYSRDSFNGYTF,TGTGCCAGCAGTTACTCACGAGATTCCTTTAACGGCTACACCTTC